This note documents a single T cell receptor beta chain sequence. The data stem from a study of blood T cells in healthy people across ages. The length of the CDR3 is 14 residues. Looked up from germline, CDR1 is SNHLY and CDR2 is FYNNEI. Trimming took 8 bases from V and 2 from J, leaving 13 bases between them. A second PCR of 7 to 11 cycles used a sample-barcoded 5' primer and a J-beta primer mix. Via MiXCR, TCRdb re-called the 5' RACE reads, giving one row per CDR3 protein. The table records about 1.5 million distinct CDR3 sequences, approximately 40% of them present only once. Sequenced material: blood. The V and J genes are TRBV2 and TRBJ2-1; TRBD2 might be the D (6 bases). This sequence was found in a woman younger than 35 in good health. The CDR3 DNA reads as TGTGCCAGCCCTGGCGGGAAACCCTACAATGAGCAGTTCTTC. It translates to CASPGGKPYNEQFF.